This TCR beta chain was recovered during a study of type 1 regulatory T cells (dated by TCRdb to 2020 to 2023). General notes on the study: The study characterized an in vitro protocol that generated a Tr1-enriched, alloantigen-specific CD4 T cell product named T-allo10. Patients with hematological malignancies who were receiving allogeneic hematopoietic stem cell transplantation were the group in which T-allo10 was being clinically evaluated.

The data were produced on an Illumina MiSeq. The public sequencing data were trimmed at Q25 with fastp and processed into clonotypes with MiXCR by TCRdb, which kept only in-frame beta chains. Records with the same CDR3 protein are collapsed into one entry carrying the most frequent genes and DNA. This sample is represented by 75,000 to 100,000 distinct CDR3 sequences; roughly a third of them were singletons. Of the sample, about 2.4% is held by the ten largest clones. To note about this clonotype: Which antigen it targets is not known. No per-base quality is available; no much larger clone lies one base away.

CDR1 and CDR2, per the germline V gene (reference sequence), are DFQATT and SNEGSKA. The CDR3 runs 15 amino acids, cysteine and phenylalanine included. Kept here is only the CDR3 DNA, which spans 45 bases and is read in frame from base 1. The junction carries 15 bases between V and J, which are trimmed by 6 bases and 0 bases respectively. Recombination linked TRBV20-1 to TRBJ1-5, with no reliable assignment of the D segment. The clonotype was recovered from a human donor in good health. The sample comprised CD4+ T cells, either the whole sample or a sorted fraction (not recorded which). The nucleotide sequence reads as follows: TGCAGTGCCAACCCGGGGATCTATAGCAATCAGCCCCAGCATTTT. This sequence encodes CSANPGIYSNQPQHF.